One sample yielded the 32 T cell receptor beta chains listed below, sequenced in a study of OX40 agonist ivuxolimab in advanced cancers. The method was the immunoSEQ multiplex PCR assay. TCRdb took this table from immuneACCESS and kept in-frame rearrangements with V and J called. Such tables lack part of the clones; where checked against another copy, unresolved V genes explain under half of the gap, and the rest is unexplained. The sample table contains roughly 26,000 clones; only one count was recorded for about 74% of them. 11% to 15% of the sample belongs to the ten largest clones. The material sequenced was CD4+ or CD8+ T cells sorted from blood, taken in a trial of the OX40 agonist ivuxolimab. The receptor set was obtained from an adult with an advanced solid tumor such as melanoma, head and neck, liver or kidney cancer.

The chain carries TRBV18 and TRBJ1-4; D is uncertain. In germline, CDR1 is KGHSH, CDR2 LQKENI. The CDR3 is 14 amino acids. The V and J ends lost 2 bases and 11 bases respectively, with 15 bases between them. The CDR3 bases are TGTGCCAGCTCACCAGATCTTGGATCCGGGAAACTGTTTTTT. Translation gives CASSPDLGSGKLFF.

The J gene is TRBJ1-1, the V gene TRBV11-2, with a weak D call TRBD1 (6 bases). V was cut by 4 bases and J by 1 base, with 13 bases left in between. CDR1 SGHAT and CDR2 FQNNGV come from the germline V gene. The CDR3 length is 15 residues. The CDR3 is CASSSSDRGNTEAFF. CDR3 nucleotides: TGTGCCAGCAGCTCCTCGGACAGAGGGAACACTGAAGCTTTCTTT.

The chain employs TRBV6-5 and TRBJ2-7; D uncertain. CDR3 length: 13 residues. V was trimmed by 5 bases and J by 3 bases, leaving 11 bases between them. Germline V CDR1 and CDR2: MNHEY, SVGAGI. For the CDR3, the DNA is TGTGCCAGCAGTCCGACGTCCCACTACGAGCAGTACTTC. This sequence encodes CASSPTSHYEQYF.

In nucleotides, the CDR3 is TGTGCCTGGAGTGACAGTTACGTGGGCAATCAGCCCCAGCATTTT. This translates into CAWSDSYVGNQPQHF. The chain couples TRBV30 to TRBJ1-5; D call uncertain. CDR3 length: 15 amino acids. Germline values: CDR1 GTSNPN, CDR2 SVGIG (reference sequence). Deletions cut 1 base from V and 2 bases from J, with 12 bases between. Variable domain in full (rest from reference TRBV30 and TRBJ1-5): SQTIHQWPATLVQPVGSPLSLECTVEGTSNPNLYWYRQAAGRGLQLLFYSVGIGQISSEVPQNLSASRPQDRQFILSSKKLLLSDSGFYLCAWSDSYVGNQPQHFGDGTRLSIL.

For this clone: A much larger clonotype is one base distant, so this may be a read error. The V and J genes are TRBV9 and TRBJ2-7, with 12 positions matching TRBD1. This CDR3 has 17 residues. Per the germline V gene, CDR1 is SGDLS and CDR2 is YYNGEE. J gave up 4 bases and V 4 bases, and 12 bases lay outside the gene matches. The CDR3 DNA reads TGTGCCAGCAGCCTACGTTCCGGGACAGGGGGCAAGTACGAGCAGTACTTC. Its translation: CASSLRSGTGGKYEQYF.

V gene TRBV9 combines with J gene TRBJ1-2; D is unclear. The CDR3 has 17 residues. The germline V gene has CDR1 SGDLS and CDR2 YYNGEE. Trimming removed 3 bases at V and 2 bases at J, with 20 bases between. The CDR3 here is CASSERGWTTKNYGYTF. CDR3 bases: TGTGCCAGCAGCGAACGAGGGTGGACTACTAAAAACTATGGCTACACCTTC.

The chain has TRBV19 and TRBJ1-5; D perhaps matches TRBD1 (5 bases). Trimming removed 3 bases from V and 4 bases from J, with 10 bases in between. CDR3 length: 14 amino acids. Germline V gene sequence: CDR1 LNHDA, CDR2 SQIVND (reference sequence). CDR3 in amino acids: CASSIGATNQPQHF. The CDR3 nucleotides read TGTGCCAGTAGTATTGGGGCCACGAATCAGCCCCAGCATTTT.

Remarks on this clone: Distinct nucleotide sequences in the sample also encode this CDR3. The chain employs TRBV6-5 and TRBJ2-7, with 8 bases that match TRBD1. The germline V gene has CDR1 MNHEY and CDR2 SVGAGI. The CDR3 spans 15 residues. V shed 0 bases, J shed 5 bases, and the junction held 6 bases outside the gene matches. The CDR3 DNA sequence: TGTGCCAGCAGTTACTCCCGGACAGGGTACCACGAGCAGTACTTC. Translating gives CASSYSRTGYHEQYF.

This clone was seen more than once but under ten times. The chain carries TRBV18 and TRBJ2-3; D might be TRBD2 (7 bases). CDR3 length: 18 residues. V lost 6 bases, J lost 1 base, and 23 bases lay in between. Per germline, CDR1 KGHSH and CDR2 LQKENI. The CDR3 DNA reads as TGTGCCAGCTCTTCACTCGTCGCGGGGGCGAGAGGCACAGATACGCAGTATTTT. It encodes CASSSLVAGARGTDTQYF.

The chain carries TRBV5-5 and TRBJ2-7; no clear D gene. V lost 0 bases, J lost 2 bases, and 3 bases lay in between. Germline CDR1 reads SGHKS; CDR2 reads YYEKEE (reference sequence). This CDR3 comprises 12 residues. CDR3 nucleotides: TGTGCCAGCAGCTTGGGGACCTACGAGCAGTACTTC. Its translation is CASSLGTYEQYF.

V gene TRBV5-5 combines with J gene TRBJ1-4; D uncertain. This CDR3 is 13 amino acids long. The germline V and J ends were trimmed by 2 bases and 8 bases, with 10 bases remaining between them. Germline V gives CDR1 SGHKS, CDR2 YYEKEE (reference sequence). CDR3: CASSFDPREKLFF. The CDR3, as DNA: TGTGCCAGCAGCTTCGACCCTAGAGAAAAACTGTTTTTT.

This clone was counted a few times. The chain uses TRBV7-3 and TRBJ2-1; 10 bases align to TRBD2. CDR1 is SGHTA, CDR2 FQGTGA, per germline. Losses at the gene ends were 3 bases for V and 2 bases for J; bases not matched to a gene: 1. The CDR3 length is 15 residues. Here the CDR3 reads CASSFGLAAYNEQFF. Written as DNA, the CDR3 is TGTGCCAGCAGCTTCGGACTAGCGGCCTACAATGAGCAGTTCTTC.

The chain recombines TRBV7-9 with TRBJ2-7; maybe TRBD1 (6 bases). This CDR3 contains 17 residues. The V gene's germline CDR1 is SEHNR and CDR2 FQNEAQ (reference sequence). V was trimmed by 2 bases and J by 1 base, leaving 18 bases between them. CDR3 sequence reads: CASSLPPRQAKSYEQYF. Written as DNA, the CDR3 is TGTGCCAGCAGCTTACCTCCCCGACAGGCGAAATCCTACGAGCAGTACTTC.

This chain links TRBV7-6 with TRBJ2-5; TRBD2 might be the D (5 bases). Deletions cut 4 bases from V and 11 bases from J, with 17 bases between. Germline lookup yields CDR1 SGHVS and CDR2 FNYEAQ. This CDR3 has 13 residues. The CDR3 protein is CASSSLLEVKQYF. CDR3 in DNA: TGTGCCAGCAGCTCTTTACTAGAAGTGAAACAGTACTTC.

The chain carries TRBV19 and TRBJ1-5; D is unresolved. The CDR3 extends over 15 amino acids. Germline V CDR1 and CDR2: LNHDA, SQIVND (reference sequence). The V gene lost 0 bases and the J gene lost 5 bases, with 11 bases spanning the gap. Here the CDR3 DNA reads TGTGCCAGTAGTATAGATGGAGCGGGTCATCAGCCCCAGCATTTT. Its protein is CASSIDGAGHQPQHF.

The gene calls are TRBV7-2 and TRBJ2-6, with 7 bases identical to TRBD1. The CDR3 is 15 residues long. J gave up 0 bases and V 5 bases, and 1 base lay outside the gene matches. Germline assignment: CDR1 SGHTA and CDR2 FQGNSA. DNA of the CDR3: TGTGCCAGCAGCCGGACAGGCTCTGGGGCCAACGTCCTGACTTTC. Residues: CASSRTGSGANVLTF. Looking up the rest from reference TRBV7-2 and TRBJ2-6 gives the full variable domain: GAGVSQSPSNKVTEKGKDVELRCDPISGHTALYWYRQSLGQGLEFLIYFQGNSAPDKSGLPSDRFSAERTGGSVSTLTIQRTQQEDSAVYLCASSRTGSGANVLTFGAGSRLTVL.

This chain joins TRBV10-3 and TRBJ2-3; 10 bases agree with TRBD2. The CDR3 is made up of 15 amino acids. CDR1 is ENHRY, CDR2 SYGVKD, per germline. The ends lost 8 bases at V and 5 bases at J; junction bases unmatched: 10. The CDR3 reads CAILESGGAQDTQYF. The CDR3, as DNA: TGTGCCATCTTAGAGAGCGGGGGGGCCCAAGATACGCAGTATTTT.

This clone has a single count. The chain uses TRBV5-1 and TRBJ1-2; D is ambiguous. Trimming took off 5 bases at V and 6 bases at J, with 17 bases between the two ends. Germline values: CDR1 SGHRS, CDR2 YFSETQ. This CDR3 region has 14 residues. The CDR3 sequence: CASRSQAKLDGYTF. The CDR3 DNA follows: TGCGCCAGCAGGTCTCAGGCGAAGCTCGATGGCTACACCTTC.

The V call is TRBV5-5, the J call TRBJ2-2; D is uncertain. CDR1 SGHKS and CDR2 YYEKEE come from the germline V gene (reference sequence). Trimming took off 4 bases at V and 3 bases at J, with 10 bases between the two ends. The CDR3 spans 14 residues. CDR3 sequence: CASSLLWDTGELFF. As DNA, the CDR3 is TGTGCCAGCAGCCTCCTTTGGGACACCGGGGAGCTGTTTTTT.

In this sample, this clone is medium-sized (0.01 to 0.1%). The chain combines TRBV7-2 with TRBJ1-2, with TRBD1 identical over 8 bases. CDR3 length: 16 amino acids. The ends lost 3 bases at V and 5 bases at J; junction bases unmatched: 11. The V gene's germline CDR1 is SGHTA and CDR2 FQGNSA. The CDR3 DNA reads TGTGCCAGCAGCTTGGGACAGGAGGGCATGGGGTATGGCTACACCTTC. Translation gives CASSLGQEGMGYGYTF.

The gene calls are TRBV19 and TRBJ2-7; possibly TRBD1 for D (6 bases). V lost 1 base and J lost 0, with 10 bases in between. Germline-derived CDR1 and CDR2 are LNHDA and SQIVND (reference sequence). CDR3 size: 15 residues. This chain's CDR3 is CASSIVQGSSYEQYF. The CDR3 DNA sequence: TGTGCCAGTAGTATAGTCCAGGGGAGCTCCTACGAGCAGTACTTC. The whole variable domain, remainder taken from reference TRBV19 and TRBJ2-7, is DGGITQSPKYLFRKEGQNVTLSCEQNLNHDAMYWYRQDPGQGLRLIYYSQIVNDFQKGDIAEGYSVSREKKESFPLTVTSAQKNPTAFYLCASSIVQGSSYEQYFGPGTRLTVT.

The count of this clone is one. The chain couples TRBV5-1 to TRBJ2-7; D unresolved. The germline V gene has CDR1 SGHRS and CDR2 YFSETQ. V lost 2 bases, J lost 3 bases, and 0 bases lay in between. This CDR3 has 10 amino acids. The CDR3 region is CASSFYEQYF. CDR3 in DNA: TGCGCCAGCAGCTTCTACGAGCAGTACTTC.

The chain recombines TRBV6-5 with TRBJ2-1, with D perhaps matching TRBD2 (6 bases). This CDR3 spans 15 amino acids. Deletions cut 2 bases from V and 2 bases from J, with 10 bases between. The germline gives CDR1 MNHEY, CDR2 SVGAGI. CDR3 residues: CASSYGRGPYNEQFF. The CDR3 DNA reads TGTGCCAGCAGTTACGGGCGGGGACCCTACAATGAGCAGTTCTTC.

This clone was recorded once. The chain joins TRBV10-3 to TRBJ1-1, with D maybe TRBD1 (5 bases). Germline V CDR1 and CDR2: ENHRY, SYGVKD. The CDR3 consists of 13 residues. Trimming pared 11 bases from V and 4 bases from J, leaving 17 bases between. CDR3: CAVWGGSGTEAFF. CDR3 bases: TGTGCCGTTTGGGGGGGGAGTGGCACTGAAGCTTTCTTT.

The V and J genes are TRBV2 and TRBJ1-1; 8 positions match TRBD1. The length of the CDR3 is 16 residues. Germline V gene lookup returns CDR1 SNHLY and CDR2 FYNNEI. V was pared by 5 bases and J by 0 bases, with 8 bases of the junction left unmatched. In DNA, the CDR3 is TGTGCCAGCAGTCCTTTCCAGGGGGCCTTGAACACTGAAGCTTTCTTT. It encodes CASSPFQGALNTEAFF.

The chain uses TRBV7-2 and TRBJ2-1; TRBD2 matches 8 bases. The length of the CDR3 is 16 residues. From germline, CDR1 is SGHTA and CDR2 FQGNSA. V shed 3 bases, J shed 7 bases, and the junction held 11 bases outside the gene matches. The CDR3 bases are TGTGCCAGCAGCTTTCAAGCCGGGACTAGGGGGAATGAGCAGTTCTTC. Amino acid sequence: CASSFQAGTRGNEQFF.

CDR3 nucleotide sequence: TGTGCCAGCAGCTTGACGACCCGGGGTGAAAAACTGTTTTTT. It codes for CASSLTTRGEKLFF. The chain uses TRBV5-4 and TRBJ1-4; D call uncertain. Germline CDR1 SGHNT, CDR2 YYREEE (reference sequence). This CDR3 is built from 14 residues. V shed 1 base and J shed 7 bases, with 11 bases lying between them. The whole variable domain, filled in from reference TRBV5-4 and TRBJ1-4, reads ETGVTQSPTHLIKTRGQQVTLRCSSQSGHNTVSWYQQALGQGPQFIFQYYREEENGRGNFPPRFSGLQFPNYSSELNVNALELDDSALYLCASSLTTRGEKLFFGSGTQLSVL.

The chain uses TRBV12-1 and TRBJ2-7. TRBV12-1 is classified as a pseudogene. The CDR3 spans 15 residues. The CDR3 loop is CASGQRGRGPDEQYF. Here the CDR3 DNA reads TGTGCCAGCGGACAAAGGGGGAGGGGGCCGGACGAGCAGTACTTC.

This chain connects TRBV19 to TRBJ1-4, with 7 bases that match TRBD1. Losses at the gene ends were 6 bases for V and 8 bases for J; bases not matched to a gene: 12. The CDR3 length is 15 residues. From germline, CDR1 is LNHDA and CDR2 SQIVND (reference sequence). The CDR3 protein is CASRAPDRNFEKLFF. The CDR3 coding sequence is TGTGCCAGTAGAGCCCCGGACAGGAACTTCGAAAAACTGTTTTTT.

V is TRBV5-1 and J is TRBJ2-1; no reliable D call. Trimming cost V 4 bases and J 8 bases, with 19 bases left between them. Germline CDR1 and CDR2: SGHRS and YFSETQ. The CDR3 extends over 15 amino acids. In nucleotides, the CDR3 is TGCGCCAGCAGCCCCGGCAGCGTCGTTATTTATGAGCAGTTCTTC. This encodes CASSPGSVVIYEQFF.

Concerning this clone itself: Distinct nucleotide sequences in the sample also encode this CDR3. The CDR3 here is CASSIQENTEAFF. Written as DNA, the CDR3 is TGTGCCAGTAGCATACAGGAGAACACTGAAGCTTTCTTT. V gene TRBV19 combines with J gene TRBJ1-1, with D possibly matching TRBD1 (5 bases). This CDR3 comprises 13 residues. The germline CDR1 and CDR2 sequences are LNHDA and SQIVND (reference sequence). Trimming removed 6 bases from V and 1 base from J, with 9 bases in between.

The chain is built from TRBV2 and TRBJ2-7; D not resolved. The V and J ends lost 5 bases and 2 bases respectively, with 13 bases between them. Per germline, CDR1 SNHLY and CDR2 FYNNEI. The CDR3 contains 14 residues. Written as DNA, the CDR3 is TGTGCCAGCAGTAGGCAAACCGGCCCCTACGAGCAGTACTTC. The encoded protein is CASSRQTGPYEQYF. Variable domain in full (rest from reference TRBV2 and TRBJ2-7): EPEVTQTPSHQVTQMGQEVILRCVPISNHLYFYWYRQILGQKVEFLVSFYNNEISEKSEIFDDQFSVERPDGSNFTLKIRSTKLEDSAMYFCASSRQTGPYEQYFGPGTRLTVT.